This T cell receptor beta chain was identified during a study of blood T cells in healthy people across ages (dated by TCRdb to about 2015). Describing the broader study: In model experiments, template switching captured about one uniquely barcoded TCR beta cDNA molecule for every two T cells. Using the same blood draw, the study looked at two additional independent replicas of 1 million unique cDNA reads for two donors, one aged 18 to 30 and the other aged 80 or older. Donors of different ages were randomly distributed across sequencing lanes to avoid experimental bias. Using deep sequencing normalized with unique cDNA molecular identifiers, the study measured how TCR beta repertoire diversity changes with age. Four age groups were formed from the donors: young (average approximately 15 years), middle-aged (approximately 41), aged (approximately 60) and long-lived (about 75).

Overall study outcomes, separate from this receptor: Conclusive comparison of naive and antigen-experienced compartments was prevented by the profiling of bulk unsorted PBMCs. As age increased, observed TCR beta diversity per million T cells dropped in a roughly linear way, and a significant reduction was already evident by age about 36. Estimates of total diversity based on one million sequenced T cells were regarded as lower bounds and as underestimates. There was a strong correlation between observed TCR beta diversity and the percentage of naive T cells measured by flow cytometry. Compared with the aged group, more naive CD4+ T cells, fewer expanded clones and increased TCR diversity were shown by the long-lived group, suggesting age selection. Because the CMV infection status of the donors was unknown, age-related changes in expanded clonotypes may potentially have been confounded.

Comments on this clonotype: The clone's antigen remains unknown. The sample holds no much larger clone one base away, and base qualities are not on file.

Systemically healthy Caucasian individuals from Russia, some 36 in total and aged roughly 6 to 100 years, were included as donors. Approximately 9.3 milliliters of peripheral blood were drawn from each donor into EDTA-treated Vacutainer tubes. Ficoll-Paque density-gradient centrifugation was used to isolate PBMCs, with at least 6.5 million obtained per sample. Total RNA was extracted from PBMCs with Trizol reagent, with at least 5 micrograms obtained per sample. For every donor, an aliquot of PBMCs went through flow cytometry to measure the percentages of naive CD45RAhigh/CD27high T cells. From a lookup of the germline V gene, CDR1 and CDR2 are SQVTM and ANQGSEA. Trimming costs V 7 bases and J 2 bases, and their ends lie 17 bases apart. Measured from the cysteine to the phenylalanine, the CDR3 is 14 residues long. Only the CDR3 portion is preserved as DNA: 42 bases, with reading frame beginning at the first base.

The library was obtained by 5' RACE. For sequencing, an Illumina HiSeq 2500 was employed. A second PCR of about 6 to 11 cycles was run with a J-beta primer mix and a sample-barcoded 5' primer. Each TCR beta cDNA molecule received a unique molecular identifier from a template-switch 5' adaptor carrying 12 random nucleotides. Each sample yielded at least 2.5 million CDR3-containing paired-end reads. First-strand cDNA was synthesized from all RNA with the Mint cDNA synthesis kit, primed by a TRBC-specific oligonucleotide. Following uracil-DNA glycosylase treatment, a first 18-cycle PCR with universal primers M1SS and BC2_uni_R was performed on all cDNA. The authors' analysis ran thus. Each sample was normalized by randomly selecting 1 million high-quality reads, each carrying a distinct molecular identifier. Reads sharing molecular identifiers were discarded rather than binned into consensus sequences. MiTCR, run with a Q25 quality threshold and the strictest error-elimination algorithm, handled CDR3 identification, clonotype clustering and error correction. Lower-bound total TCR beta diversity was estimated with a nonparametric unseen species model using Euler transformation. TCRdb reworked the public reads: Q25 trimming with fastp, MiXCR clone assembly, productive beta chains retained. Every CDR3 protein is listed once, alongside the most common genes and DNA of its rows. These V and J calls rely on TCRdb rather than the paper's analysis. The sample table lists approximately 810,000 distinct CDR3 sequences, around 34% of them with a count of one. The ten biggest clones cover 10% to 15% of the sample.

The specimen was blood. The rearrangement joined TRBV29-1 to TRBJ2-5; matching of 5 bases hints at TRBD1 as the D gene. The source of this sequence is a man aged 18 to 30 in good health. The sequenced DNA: TGCAGCGGATATAAAAGGGGTGTGCAAGAGACCCAGTACTTC. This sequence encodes CSGYKRGVQETQYF.